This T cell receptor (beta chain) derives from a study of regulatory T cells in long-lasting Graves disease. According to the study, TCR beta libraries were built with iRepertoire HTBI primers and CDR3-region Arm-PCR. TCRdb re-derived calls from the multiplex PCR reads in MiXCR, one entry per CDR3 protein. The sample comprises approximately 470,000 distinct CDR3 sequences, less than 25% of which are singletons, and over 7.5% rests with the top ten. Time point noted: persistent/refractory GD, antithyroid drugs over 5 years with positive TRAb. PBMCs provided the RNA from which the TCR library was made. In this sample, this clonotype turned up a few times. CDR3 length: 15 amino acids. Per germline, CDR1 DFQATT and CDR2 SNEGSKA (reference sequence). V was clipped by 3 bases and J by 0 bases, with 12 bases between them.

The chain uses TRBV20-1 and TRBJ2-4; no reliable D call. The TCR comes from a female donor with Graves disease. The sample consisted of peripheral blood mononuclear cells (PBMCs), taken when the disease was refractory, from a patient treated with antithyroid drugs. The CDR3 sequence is CSARWISLAKNIQYF. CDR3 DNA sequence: TGCAGTGCTAGGTGGATATCTCTAGCCAAAAACATTCAGTACTTC.